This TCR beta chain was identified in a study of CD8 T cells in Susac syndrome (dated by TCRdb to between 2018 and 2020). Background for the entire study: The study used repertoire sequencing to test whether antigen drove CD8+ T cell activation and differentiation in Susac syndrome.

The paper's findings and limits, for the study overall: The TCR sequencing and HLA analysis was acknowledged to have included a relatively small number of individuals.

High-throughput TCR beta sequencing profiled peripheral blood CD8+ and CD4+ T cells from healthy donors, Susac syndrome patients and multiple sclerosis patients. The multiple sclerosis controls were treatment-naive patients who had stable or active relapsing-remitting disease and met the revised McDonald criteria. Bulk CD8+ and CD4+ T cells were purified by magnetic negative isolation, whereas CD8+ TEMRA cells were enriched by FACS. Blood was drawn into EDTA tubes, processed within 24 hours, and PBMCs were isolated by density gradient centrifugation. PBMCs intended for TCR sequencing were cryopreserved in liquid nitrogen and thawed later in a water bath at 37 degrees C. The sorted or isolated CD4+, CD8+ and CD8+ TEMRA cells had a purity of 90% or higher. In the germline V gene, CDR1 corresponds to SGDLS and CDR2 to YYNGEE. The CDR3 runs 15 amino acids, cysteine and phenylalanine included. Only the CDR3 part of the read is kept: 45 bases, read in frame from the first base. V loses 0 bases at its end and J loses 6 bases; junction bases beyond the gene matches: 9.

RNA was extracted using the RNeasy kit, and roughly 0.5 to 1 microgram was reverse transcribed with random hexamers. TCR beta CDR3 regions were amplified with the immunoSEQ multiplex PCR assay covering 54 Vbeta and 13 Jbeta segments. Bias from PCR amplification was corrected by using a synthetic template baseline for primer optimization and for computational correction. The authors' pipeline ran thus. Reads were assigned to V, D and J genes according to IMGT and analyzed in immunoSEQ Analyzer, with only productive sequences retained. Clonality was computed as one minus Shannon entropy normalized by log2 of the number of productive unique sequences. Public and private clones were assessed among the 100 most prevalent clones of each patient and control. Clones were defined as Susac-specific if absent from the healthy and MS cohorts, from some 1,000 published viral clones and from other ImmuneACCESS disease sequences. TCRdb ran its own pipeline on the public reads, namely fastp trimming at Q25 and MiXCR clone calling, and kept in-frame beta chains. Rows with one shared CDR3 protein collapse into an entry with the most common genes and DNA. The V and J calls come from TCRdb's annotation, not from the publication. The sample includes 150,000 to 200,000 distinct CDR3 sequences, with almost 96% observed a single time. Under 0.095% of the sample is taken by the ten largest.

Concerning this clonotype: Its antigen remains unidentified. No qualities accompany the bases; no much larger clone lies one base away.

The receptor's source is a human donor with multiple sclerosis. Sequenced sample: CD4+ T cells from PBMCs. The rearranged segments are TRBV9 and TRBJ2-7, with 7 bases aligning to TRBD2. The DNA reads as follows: TGTGCCAGCAGCGTAGTCTCGGGCGGGGGAGCCGAGCAGTACTTC. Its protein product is CASSVVSGGGAEQYF. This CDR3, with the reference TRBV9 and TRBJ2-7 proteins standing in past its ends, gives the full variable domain DSGVTQTPKHLITATGQRVTLRCSPRSGDLSVYWYQQSLDQGLQFLIQYYNGEERAKGNILERFSAQQFPDLHSELNLSSLELGDSALYFCASSVVSGGGAEQYFGPGTRLTVT.